The T cell receptor (beta chain) described here comes from a study of metastatic and nonmetastatic thyroid tumors. The wider study: Across blood and tumor or nodule tissue, repertoires from malignant and benign thyroid patients were compared with one another. Broader study findings: In both blood and tumor samples, TCR beta diversity was reported significantly higher for malignant than benign nodules.

Every patient underwent thyroid surgery untreated. Points on this clone: Its specificity is not known.

TCRdb re-called the PCR reads through MiXCR. The sample has 30,000 to 35,000 clones, 35% to 45% seen once; the top ten hold about 23%. The germline gives CDR1 LGHDT, CDR2 YNNKEL (reference sequence). Trimming removed 1 base at V and 5 bases at J, with 14 bases between. The length of the CDR3 is 16 residues. The TCR sequence derives from a female donor with papillary thyroid cancer or a benign thyroid nodule (not recorded which). Some clones in this sample may be carry-over from other donors' samples. The genes are TRBV3-1 and TRBJ2-2; perhaps TRBD1 as D (7 bases). Specimen: tumor tissue. The CDR3 reads CASSQVHRGGTGELFF. The CDR3 nucleotides read TGTGCCAGCAGCCAAGTCCACAGGGGAGGTACCGGGGAGCTGTTTTTT.